This is a list of T cell receptor beta chains from one sample in a study of cytomegalovirus exposure and HLA in healthy donors. Libraries were prepared by immunoSEQ multiplex PCR; TCRdb keeps only in-frame clonotypes and omits some of them. The sample lists some 150,000 clones, around 79% occurring once. The sequenced sample consisted of PBMCs. The source of these receptors is a man in his forties in good health and CMV-seropositive. CDR3s include the opening cysteine and the closing phenylalanine or tryptophan. A D gene is named only where the DNA matches it firmly. For some rows the clone size is stated as once, few or many, or as a class when expanded; others skip it.

d_call: -
clone_size: -
j_call: TRBJ1-5
v_call: TRBV15
cdr3_aa: CATSTRKGVQPQHF
cdr3_nt: TGTGCCACCAGCACGCGGAAGGGGGTTCAGCCCCAGCATTTT

d_call: TRBD1
clone_size: -
j_call: TRBJ1-3
v_call: TRBV7-3
cdr3_aa: CASSLNHRGHPGNTIYF
cdr3_nt: TGTGCCAGCAGCTTAAATCACAGGGGGCACCCTGGAAACACCATATATTTT

d_call: TRBD2
clone_size: -
j_call: TRBJ2-7
v_call: TRBV10-3
cdr3_aa: CAISERAGDPYEQYF
cdr3_nt: TGTGCCATCAGTGAGCGGGCGGGAGATCCCTACGAGCAGTACTTC

d_call: -
clone_size: -
j_call: TRBJ2-2
v_call: TRBV6-1
cdr3_aa: CASSGVSGDTRLTGELFF
cdr3_nt: TGTGCCAGCAGTGGAGTGTCTGGGGACACCAGACTCACCGGGGAGCTGTTTTTT

d_call: -
clone_size: -
j_call: TRBJ2-1
v_call: TRBV5-1
cdr3_aa: CASSLGQYNEQFF
cdr3_nt: TGCGCCAGCAGCTTGGGACAGTACAATGAGCAGTTCTTC

d_call: TRBD2
clone_size: -
j_call: TRBJ2-2
v_call: TRBV30
cdr3_aa: CAWSVGSGTGELFF
cdr3_nt: TGTGCCTGGAGTGTCGGTAGCGGGACCGGGGAGCTGTTTTTT

d_call: TRBD2
clone_size: few
j_call: TRBJ2-3
v_call: TRBV7-6
cdr3_aa: CASSLRGSSDTQYF
cdr3_nt: TGTGCCAGCAGCTTACGCGGGAGTTCGGATACGCAGTATTTT

d_call: TRBD2
clone_size: few
j_call: TRBJ2-7
v_call: TRBV28
cdr3_aa: CASSLSVASGSTLEQYF
cdr3_nt: TGTGCCAGCAGTTTATCTGTGGCTAGCGGGAGCACCCTCGAGCAGTACTTC

d_call: -
clone_size: -
j_call: TRBJ2-3
v_call: TRBV4-2
cdr3_aa: CASSQGGGGTSTDTQYF
cdr3_nt: TGTGCCAGCAGCCAAGGAGGGGGAGGGACCAGCACAGATACGCAGTATTTT

d_call: TRBD1
clone_size: -
j_call: TRBJ2-3
v_call: TRBV5-8
cdr3_aa: CASSRGTGGTTDTQYF
cdr3_nt: TGTGCCAGCAGCAGGGGGACAGGGGGGACCACAGATACGCAGTATTTT

d_call: -
clone_size: -
j_call: TRBJ2-7
v_call: TRBV6-6
cdr3_aa: CASTEGQPAEQYF
cdr3_nt: TGTGCCAGCACCGAGGGCCAGCCGGCCGAGCAGTACTTC

d_call: -
clone_size: once
j_call: TRBJ2-2
v_call: TRBV7-7
cdr3_aa: CASSLSAVSNTGELFF
cdr3_nt: TGTGCCAGCAGCTTATCGGCGGTATCGAACACCGGGGAGCTGTTTTTT

d_call: TRBD2
clone_size: -
j_call: TRBJ2-3
v_call: TRBV4-3
cdr3_aa: CASSQDRGGGPADTQYF
cdr3_nt: TGCGCCAGCAGCCAAGATCGGGGGGGAGGGCCAGCAGATACGCAGTATTTT

d_call: TRBD2
clone_size: -
j_call: TRBJ2-3
v_call: TRBV7-8
cdr3_aa: CASSLAASGRTDTQYF
cdr3_nt: TGTGCCAGCAGCTTAGCGGCTAGCGGGAGGACAGATACGCAGTATTTT

d_call: -
clone_size: -
j_call: TRBJ2-1
v_call: TRBV11-2
cdr3_aa: CASAVLPDNEQFF
cdr3_nt: TGTGCCAGCGCGGTTCTCCCGGACAATGAGCAGTTCTTC

d_call: -
clone_size: -
j_call: TRBJ2-1
v_call: TRBV5-4
cdr3_aa: CASSLAQQWYNEQFF
cdr3_nt: TGTGCCAGCAGCTTGGCCCAACAGTGGTACAATGAGCAGTTCTTC

d_call: -
clone_size: few
j_call: TRBJ2-5
v_call: TRBV6-6
cdr3_aa: CASSYFGDTQETQYF
cdr3_nt: TGTGCCAGCAGTTACTTTGGGGACACACAAGAGACCCAGTACTTC

d_call: -
clone_size: -
j_call: TRBJ1-4
v_call: TRBV5-5
cdr3_aa: CASSREGNNEKLFF
cdr3_nt: TGTGCCAGCAGCCGTGAGGGTAATAATGAAAAACTGTTTTTT

d_call: -
clone_size: -
j_call: TRBJ1-1
v_call: TRBV4-1
cdr3_aa: CASSPDPGETEAFF
cdr3_nt: TGCGCCAGCAGCCCCGACCCAGGGGAGACTGAAGCTTTCTTT

d_call: TRBD2
clone_size: -
j_call: TRBJ2-3
v_call: TRBV10-1
cdr3_aa: CASAPAGVPFTDTQYF
cdr3_nt: TGCGCCAGCGCCCCAGCGGGAGTACCGTTTACAGATACGCAGTATTTT

d_call: TRBD2
clone_size: -
j_call: TRBJ2-1
v_call: TRBV27
cdr3_aa: CASSLLAGVGNEQFF
cdr3_nt: TGTGCCAGCAGTTTATTAGCGGGAGTTGGCAATGAGCAGTTCTTC

d_call: -
clone_size: -
j_call: TRBJ2-1
v_call: TRBV25-1
cdr3_aa: CASESGYNEQFF
cdr3_nt: TGTGCCAGCGAGAGCGGGTACAATGAGCAGTTCTTC

d_call: -
clone_size: -
j_call: TRBJ1-5
v_call: TRBV19
cdr3_aa: CASSDTDNSNQPQHF
cdr3_nt: TGTGCCAGTAGTGACACAGACAATAGCAATCAGCCCCAGCATTTT

d_call: TRBD1
clone_size: -
j_call: TRBJ2-1
v_call: TRBV7-9
cdr3_aa: CSSSPDIRTGAHEQFF
cdr3_nt: TGTTCCAGCAGCCCCGATATTAGGACAGGAGCCCATGAGCAGTTCTTC

d_call: -
clone_size: -
j_call: TRBJ2-7
v_call: TRBV10-1
cdr3_aa: CASSESRGGGYEQYF
cdr3_nt: TGCGCCAGCAGTGAGTCAAGAGGGGGGGGTTACGAGCAGTACTTC

d_call: -
clone_size: once
j_call: TRBJ2-2
v_call: TRBV11-2
cdr3_aa: CASSPGWRGRSGELFF
cdr3_nt: TGTGCCAGCAGCCCCGGTTGGAGGGGAAGGTCCGGGGAGCTGTTTTTT

d_call: -
clone_size: -
j_call: TRBJ1-2
v_call: TRBV14
cdr3_aa: CASSQVSGPGYTF
cdr3_nt: TGTGCCAGCAGCCAAGTCTCAGGGCCTGGCTACACCTTC

d_call: TRBD2
clone_size: -
j_call: TRBJ2-1
v_call: TRBV6-5
cdr3_aa: CASSYHGLAGGIEQFF
cdr3_nt: TGTGCCAGCAGTTACCACGGACTAGCGGGAGGAATTGAGCAGTTCTTC

d_call: TRBD1
clone_size: once
j_call: TRBJ2-1
v_call: TRBV5-1
cdr3_aa: CASSLISRGSYEQFF
cdr3_nt: TGCGCCAGCAGCTTGATTTCCAGGGGGTCGTATGAGCAGTTCTTC

d_call: TRBD1
clone_size: -
j_call: TRBJ1-2
v_call: TRBV7-2
cdr3_aa: CASSSPPTGAWGYTF
cdr3_nt: TGTGCCAGCAGCTCCCCTCCGACAGGGGCCTGGGGCTACACCTTC

d_call: -
clone_size: -
j_call: TRBJ1-6
v_call: TRBV7-9
cdr3_aa: CASSSSSGSPLHF
cdr3_nt: TGTGCCAGCTCATCTAGTTCGGGTTCACCCCTCCACTTT

d_call: TRBD1
clone_size: -
j_call: TRBJ1-2
v_call: TRBV14
cdr3_aa: CASSVGQGPYGYTF
cdr3_nt: TGTGCCAGCAGCGTAGGACAGGGACCCTATGGCTACACCTTC

d_call: TRBD2
clone_size: -
j_call: TRBJ2-3
v_call: TRBV5-4
cdr3_aa: CASSLGSFRGADTQYF
cdr3_nt: TGTGCCAGCAGCTTGGGCTCATTCCGGGGGGCAGATACGCAGTATTTT

d_call: TRBD1
clone_size: -
j_call: TRBJ2-1
v_call: TRBV11-3
cdr3_aa: CASSLGRGQDNNEQFF
cdr3_nt: TGTGCCAGCAGCTTAGGGCGAGGACAGGATAACAATGAGCAGTTCTTC

d_call: TRBD2
clone_size: -
j_call: TRBJ2-1
v_call: TRBV27
cdr3_aa: CASSFGGRATNEQFF
cdr3_nt: TGTGCCAGCAGTTTTGGGGGGAGGGCCACCAATGAGCAGTTCTTC

d_call: TRBD1
clone_size: -
j_call: TRBJ2-7
v_call: TRBV6-1
cdr3_aa: CASTWTGLSYEQYF
cdr3_nt: TGTGCCAGCACTTGGACAGGGCTATCCTACGAGCAGTACTTC

d_call: -
clone_size: -
j_call: TRBJ1-1
v_call: TRBV7-9
cdr3_aa: CSSSLVGSEAFF
cdr3_nt: TGTTCCAGCAGCTTAGTGGGGAGCGAAGCTTTCTTT

d_call: -
clone_size: -
j_call: TRBJ2-7
v_call: TRBV11-2
cdr3_aa: CASSFYRPDRNGAYEQYF
cdr3_nt: TGTGCCAGCAGTTTCTATCGACCCGATCGGAACGGGGCCTACGAGCAGTACTTC

d_call: -
clone_size: -
j_call: TRBJ2-3
v_call: TRBV6-5
cdr3_aa: CASSQTISTDTQYF
cdr3_nt: TGTGCCAGCTCGCAGACTATTAGCACAGATACGCAGTATTTT

d_call: TRBD1
clone_size: -
j_call: TRBJ1-4
v_call: TRBV28
cdr3_aa: CASSRGTGGNEKLFF
cdr3_nt: TGTGCCAGCAGCCGAGGGACAGGGGGTAATGAAAAACTGTTTTTT

d_call: -
clone_size: few
j_call: TRBJ2-3
v_call: TRBV6-5
cdr3_aa: CASSYGEYADTQYF
cdr3_nt: TGTGCCAGCAGTTACGGGGAGTACGCAGATACGCAGTATTTT

d_call: -
clone_size: -
j_call: TRBJ2-3
v_call: TRBV5-1
cdr3_aa: CASRPAGQGQDTQYF
cdr3_nt: TGCGCCAGCAGGCCGGCTGGGCAGGGACAAGATACGCAGTATTTT